The rows below give T cell receptor beta chains drawn from one sample of a study of T cells after yellow fever vaccination. Each CDR3 protein gets one entry after TCRdb re-called the 5' RACE reads with MiXCR. The repertoire holds fewer than 650,000 distinct CDR3 sequences, with 21% as singletons. The material sequenced was PBMCs, taken less than 25 days after the first yellow fever vaccination. Receptors were obtained from a man aged 18 to 35 who received the YFV17D yellow fever vaccine. Each CDR3 is given with its conserved first and last residue. A D gene is named only where the DNA matches it firmly. Expanded clones are given a class, and other clones once, few, many or no size at all.

abundance | d_gene | j_gene | v_gene | len | CDR3aa | CDR3nt
once | . | TRBJ2-3 | TRBV9 | 16 | CASSPRGTTSTDTQYF | TGTGCCAGCAGCCCCCGCGGGACAACAAGCACAGATACGCAGTATTTT
few | TRBD2 | TRBJ2-7 | TRBV12-3/TRBV12-4 | 14 | CASSPVGLGYEQYF | TGTGCCAGCAGTCCAGTGGGACTAGGGTACGAGCAGTACTTC
. | TRBD1 | TRBJ1-1 | TRBV29-1 | 15 | CSVEGQGGWNTEAFF | TGCAGCGTTGAAGGACAGGGCGGATGGAACACTGAAGCTTTCTTT
few | . | TRBJ1-3 | TRBV5-4 | 16 | CASSMRGDLSGNTIYF | TGTGCCAGCAGTATGCGGGGCGACCTCTCTGGAAACACCATATATTTT
few | . | TRBJ1-1 | TRBV27 | 14 | CASSYRGWDTEAFF | TGTGCCAGCAGTTACCGGGGTTGGGACACTGAAGCTTTCTTT
many | . | TRBJ2-1 | TRBV3-1 | 15 | CASIRGGASYNEQFF | TGTGCCAGCATCCGAGGGGGGGCCTCCTACAATGAGCAGTTCTTC
few | . | TRBJ2-1 | TRBV3-1 | 12 | CASSQRGVEQFF | TGTGCCAGCAGCCAACGAGGGGTGGAGCAGTTCTTC
. | . | TRBJ1-1 | TRBV25-1 | 15 | CASSEWRGVGTEAFF | TGTGCCAGCAGTGAGTGGAGGGGAGTAGGAACTGAAGCTTTCTTT
once | TRBD1 | TRBJ1-6 | TRBV7-2 | 14 | CASSYRDSNSPLHF | TGTGCCAGCAGCTACCGGGACAGCAATTCACCCCTCCACTTT
. | . | TRBJ2-1 | TRBV5-5 | 15 | CASSEDASSYNEQFF | TGTGCCAGCAGCGAGGACGCGAGCTCCTACAATGAGCAGTTCTTC